This T cell receptor (beta chain) derives from a study of blood T cell repertoires in COVID-19. Measured with immunoSEQ multiplex PCR; TCRdb has only the in-frame clones, and not every one. The sample lists roughly 120,000 clones, roughly nine tenths seen once, with around 3.8% in the top ten. The CDR3 length is 14 residues. Germline V gene lookup returns CDR1 MNHEY and CDR2 SVGAGI. V shed 5 bases, J shed 4 bases, and the junction held 6 bases outside the gene matches. The source is a man aged 45-65 years with active COVID-19. The sample consisted of peripheral blood. V usage is TRBV6-5 and J usage is TRBJ2-7, with 9 bases that match TRBD1. In nucleotides, the CDR3 is TGTGCCAGCAGTCCGACAGGGGGATGGTACGAGCAGTACGTC. Residues: CASSPTGGWYEQYV.